The 27 T cell receptor beta chains given below trace back to one sample, sequenced in a study of early T cells in non-severe SARS-CoV-2 infection. Each CDR3 protein gets one entry after TCRdb re-called the 5' RACE reads with MiXCR. The sample has some 48,000 distinct CDR3 sequences, about 12% seen once. The sequencing sample was made of whole blood. These TCRs come from an adult who was a healthcare worker with PCR-confirmed SARS-CoV-2 infection or an uninfected control (not recorded which).

This clonotype was counted ten times or more. V and J are TRBV28 and TRBJ2-7; TRBD2 matches 11 bases. The CDR3 has 14 amino acids. Germline V CDR1 and CDR2: MDHEN, SYDVKM. J lost 0 bases, V lost 6 bases, and 1 base had no gene match. The CDR3 DNA is TGTGCCAGCAGAACTAGCGGGGGCTCCTACGAGCAGTACTTC. Translation: CASRTSGGSYEQYF.

This clonotype has a count of ten or more. The chain recombines TRBV7-9 with TRBJ2-7; the match to TRBD2 covers 8 bases. The V segment lost 5 bases and the J segment 0 bases; nucleotides outside the gene matches: 9. Per germline, CDR1 SEHNR and CDR2 FQNEAQ (reference sequence). The CDR3 sequence is 16 residues long. In DNA, the CDR3 is TGTGCCAGCAGCCCGGCGGCGGGAGGCTCCTCCTACGAGCAGTACTTC. It codes for CASSPAAGGSSYEQYF.

Only a few counts were recorded for this clonotype. The chain couples TRBV28 to TRBJ2-1; D perhaps matches TRBD2 (7 bases). Germline V gene sequence: CDR1 MDHEN, CDR2 SYDVKM. The V end lost 6 bases, the J end lost 7 bases, and 25 bases lay between the germline ends. This CDR3 is 17 amino acids long. CDR3 region: CASSPPRLGGVWNEQFF. DNA for the CDR3: TGTGCCAGCAGCCCCCCCCGCCTAGGGGGGGTATGGAATGAGCAGTTCTTC.

This clonotype was detected a few times. The CDR3 spells CSARDPGGSSYEQYF. CDR3 sequence (DNA): TGCAGTGCTAGAGATCCAGGCGGAAGCTCCTACGAGCAGTACTTC. V usage is TRBV20-1 and J usage is TRBJ2-7; D call uncertain. CDR3 length equals 15 residues. Trimming cost V 0 bases and J 0 bases, with 12 bases left between them. Per germline, CDR1 DFQATT and CDR2 SNEGSKA (reference sequence).

In this sample, this clonotype turned up many times. J is TRBJ2-1 and V is TRBV25-1; 10 bases match TRBD1. The CDR3 sequence is 15 residues long. The trim removed 8 bases at V and 6 bases at J, leaving 10 bases unmatched. CDR1 and CDR2 from the germline V gene are MGHDK and SYGVNS. CDR3: CASVTDRGLVNEQFF. The DNA for the CDR3 is TGTGCCAGCGTCACCGACAGGGGGCTTGTCAATGAGCAGTTCTTC.

This clonotype was counted only a few times. The chain has TRBV4-1 and TRBJ1-1; D gene ambiguous. CDR3 length: 13 amino acids. In germline, CDR1 is MGHRA, CDR2 YSYEKL. The V gene lost 1 base and the J gene lost 7 bases, with 10 bases spanning the gap. CDR3 in amino acids: CASSQVGFGEAFF. CDR3 coding DNA: TGCGCCAGCAGCCAAGTAGGGTTTGGTGAAGCTTTCTTT.

This clonotype was found many times. V is TRBV18 and J is TRBJ2-1; 9 positions agree with TRBD2. Trimming at V came to 3 bases and at J to 4 bases, leaving 4 bases not matched to a gene. The CDR3 has 15 residues. The V gene's germline CDR1 is KGHSH and CDR2 LQKENI. This CDR3 reads CASSPSGGLYNEQFF. CDR3 DNA sequence: TGTGCCAGCTCACCGAGCGGGGGGCTATACAATGAGCAGTTCTTC.

This clonotype was detected many times. The gene calls are TRBV11-1 and TRBJ2-2, with TRBD2 identical over 9 bases. J gave up 4 bases and V 4 bases, and 4 bases lay outside the gene matches. The CDR3 spans 15 residues. Germline loops: CDR1 SGHAT, CDR2 FQDESV (reference sequence). The CDR3 reads CASSWGLAGTGELFF. The CDR3 nucleotides are TGTGCCAGCAGCTGGGGACTAGCAGGCACCGGGGAGCTGTTTTTT.

The chain uses TRBV18 and TRBJ2-3, with D possibly called TRBD1 or TRBD2 (5 bases each). Looked up from germline, CDR1 is KGHSH and CDR2 is LQKENI. V was pared by 4 bases and J by 0 bases, with 14 bases between. This CDR3 is built from 16 residues. The CDR3 DNA sequence: TGTGCCAGCTCACGCGGTACGGGGCCTAGCACAGATACGCAGTATTTT. Encoded protein: CASSRGTGPSTDTQYF.

This chain connects TRBV6-1 to TRBJ1-1; D gene uncertain. V was clipped by 7 bases and J by 1 base, with 10 bases between them. The CDR3 loop spans 13 amino acids. Germline V gene lookup returns CDR1 MNHNS and CDR2 SASEGT. DNA of the CDR3: TGTGCCAGCAAGCCAGGCTGGAACACTGAAGCTTTCTTT. Its translation is CASKPGWNTEAFF.

This clonotype occurred many times. V usage is TRBV18 and J usage is TRBJ1-1; no firm D call. V shed 6 bases and J shed 1 base, with 9 bases lying between them. The CDR3 totals 13 residues. Germline lookup yields CDR1 KGHSH and CDR2 LQKENI. This CDR3 is CASSLGTNTEAFF. The CDR3 region has the DNA TGTGCCAGCTCCCTCGGAACGAACACTGAAGCTTTCTTT.

This clonotype was counted many times. V is TRBV11-1 and J is TRBJ2-7; D ambiguous. Germline V gene sequence: CDR1 SGHAT, CDR2 FQDESV (reference sequence). The CDR3 is 14 residues long. V was cut by 2 bases and J by 3 bases, with 11 bases left in between. The CDR3 region is CASSLYSSYYEQYF. The CDR3 nucleotides are TGTGCCAGCAGCTTATACAGCTCTTACTACGAGCAGTACTTC.

The genes are TRBV12-3 or TRBV12-4 and TRBJ2-7; 9 bases align to TRBD2. The J segment lost 2 bases and the V segment lost 9 bases, leaving 2 bases of the junction unmatched. This CDR3 spans 12 amino acids. As DNA, the CDR3 is TGTGCCAGTCGCGGGAGGGCCTACGAGCAGTACTTC. Its translation: CASRGRAYEQYF.

This clonotype was picked up many times. CDR3 in amino acids: CASSSTGTDQPQHF. In nucleotides, the CDR3 is TGTGCCAGCAGTTCCACAGGGACGGATCAGCCCCAGCATTTT. The chain combines TRBV12-3 or TRBV12-4 with TRBJ1-5; D is perhaps TRBD1 (6 bases). The V end was cut by 4 bases, the J end by 5 bases, with 12 bases between. This CDR3 comprises 14 residues.

There are many counts of this clonotype. This rearrangement joins TRBV7-9 to TRBJ1-3; 7 positions match TRBD1. Trimming cost V 1 base and J 8 bases; bases outside gene matches: 2. The CDR3 sequence is 13 residues long. Germline CDR1 reads SEHNR; CDR2 reads FQNEAQ (reference sequence). The CDR3: CASSLDRGDTIYF. The CDR3 DNA sequence: TGTGCCAGCAGCTTAGACAGGGGTGACACCATATATTTT.

This clonotype turned up a few times. The rearrangement uses TRBV29-1 and TRBJ2-7; 9 nucleotides line up with TRBD1. J gave up 5 bases and V 4 bases, and 3 bases lay outside the gene matches. There are 12 residues in the CDR3. Germline V lookup: CDR1 SQVTM, CDR2 ANQGSEA. The CDR3 DNA sequence: TGCAGCGTTGGGGGGGACAGGGACGAGCAGTACTTC. Its protein product is CSVGGDRDEQYF.

Ten or more counts support this clonotype. The chain couples TRBV11-1 to TRBJ1-2; D is uncertain. The V and J ends lost 5 bases and 7 bases respectively, with 17 bases between them. Per the germline V gene, CDR1 is SGHAT and CDR2 is FQDESV (reference sequence). This CDR3 comprises 14 residues. The CDR3 spells CASSPSGEKIGYTF. The CDR3 coding sequence is TGTGCCAGCAGCCCCTCGGGCGAGAAGATTGGCTACACCTTC.

The chain has TRBV20-1 and TRBJ2-3; D gene ambiguous. V was pared by 6 bases and J by 1 base, with 8 bases between. The CDR3 totals 12 residues. Germline CDR1 is DFQATT and CDR2 is SNEGSKA (reference sequence). As DNA, the CDR3 is TGCAGTGCATCGCAGGGCACAGATACGCAGTATTTT. Translation gives CSASQGTDTQYF.

This clonotype was counted at least ten times. V usage is TRBV20-1 and J usage is TRBJ2-5; D is uncertain. CDR1 is DFQATT, CDR2 SNEGSKA, per germline (reference sequence). Between the trimmed V and J ends, which lost 6 bases and 2 bases, there was a span of 16 bases. CDR3 length: 14 amino acids. CDR3 region: CSARTHSDQETQYF. CDR3 nucleotide sequence: TGCAGTGCGCGTACCCACTCAGATCAAGAGACCCAGTACTTC.

This clonotype came up many times. The conserved final phenylalanine or tryptophan is absent from the CDR3, which likely points to a read error. The chain carries TRBV13 and TRBJ1-1, with a tentative D call TRBD1 (5 bases). Trimming shortened V by 2 bases and J by 3 bases, and 10 bases separated the two germline ends. Germline values: CDR1 PRHDT, CDR2 FYEKMQ (reference sequence). The CDR3 sequence is 14 residues long. This chain's CDR3 is CASSLSGVDTEAFS. The CDR3 DNA reads as TGTGCCAGCAGCTTATCGGGGGTTGACACTGAAGCTTTCTCT.

In its sample, this clonotype was seen many times. The rearrangement uses TRBV10-3 and TRBJ1-1; tentative D call: TRBD1 (6 bases). Between the trimmed V and J ends, which lost 7 bases and 0 bases, there was a span of 15 bases. The CDR3 is made up of 15 amino acids. Germline assignment: CDR1 ENHRY and CDR2 SYGVKD. CDR3 sequence (DNA): TGTGCCATCAAGGGAAGGGACAACATGAACACTGAAGCTTTCTTT. Amino acid sequence: CAIKGRDNMNTEAFF.

This clonotype was found many times. The chain links TRBV24-1 to TRBJ2-1; no definite D call. This CDR3 spans 16 amino acids. Germline CDR1 and CDR2: KGHDR and SFDVKD. Trimming left V 0 bases short and J 1 base short, with 9 bases between. The CDR3 bases are TGTGCCACCAGTGATTTGGGCAGGCCGTCCTACAATGAGCAGTTCTTC. Translated, it gives CATSDLGRPSYNEQFF.

This clonotype was picked up many times. The chain recombines TRBV9 with TRBJ1-1, with D maybe TRBD1 (5 bases). The V gene lost 3 bases and the J gene lost 0 bases, with 6 bases spanning the gap. The germline V gene has CDR1 SGDLS and CDR2 YYNGEE. CDR3 length equals 13 residues. CDR3 protein: CASSGQMNTEAFF. In nucleotides, the CDR3 is TGTGCCAGCAGCGGACAGATGAACACTGAAGCTTTCTTT.

In this sample, this clonotype turned up many times. This sequence joins TRBV30 and TRBJ2-1; the D gene is possibly TRBD2 (6 bases). Between the trimmed V and J ends, which lost 4 bases and 8 bases, there was a span of 12 bases. In germline, CDR1 is GTSNPN, CDR2 SVGIG (reference sequence). CDR3 size: 12 residues. The CDR3 coding sequence is TGTGCCTGGAAACTCTCGGGAGATGAGCAGTTCTTC. Translation gives CAWKLSGDEQFF.

This clonotype was seen at least ten times. V usage is TRBV18 and J usage is TRBJ2-5, with 14 bases identical to TRBD2. The germline V gene has CDR1 KGHSH and CDR2 LQKENI. The CDR3 consists of 17 residues. The trim removed 3 bases at V and 5 bases at J, leaving 8 bases unmatched. The CDR3 nucleotides read TGTGCCAGCTCACCCGGGACTAGCGGGAGTACCTTGGAGACCCAGTACTTC. Encoded protein: CASSPGTSGSTLETQYF.

This clonotype has at least ten counts. CDR3 protein: CASSRSGSRNEQFF. The CDR3 DNA reads as TGCGCCAGCAGTCGAAGCGGGAGTCGAAATGAGCAGTTCTTC. J is TRBJ2-1 and V is TRBV10-2, with TRBD2 identical over 8 bases. Germline V gene data show CDR1 as WSHSY and CDR2 as SAAADI. V lost 5 bases and J lost 7; bases outside the gene matches: 7. The CDR3 loop spans 14 amino acids.

J is TRBJ1-3 and V is TRBV18; D call uncertain. V was trimmed by 1 base and J by 3 bases, leaving 7 bases between them. This CDR3 contains 14 residues. Germline V gives CDR1 KGHSH, CDR2 LQKENI. In DNA, the CDR3 is TGTGCCAGCTCACCACAAAAGGGTGGAAACACCATATATTTT. It codes for CASSPQKGGNTIYF.